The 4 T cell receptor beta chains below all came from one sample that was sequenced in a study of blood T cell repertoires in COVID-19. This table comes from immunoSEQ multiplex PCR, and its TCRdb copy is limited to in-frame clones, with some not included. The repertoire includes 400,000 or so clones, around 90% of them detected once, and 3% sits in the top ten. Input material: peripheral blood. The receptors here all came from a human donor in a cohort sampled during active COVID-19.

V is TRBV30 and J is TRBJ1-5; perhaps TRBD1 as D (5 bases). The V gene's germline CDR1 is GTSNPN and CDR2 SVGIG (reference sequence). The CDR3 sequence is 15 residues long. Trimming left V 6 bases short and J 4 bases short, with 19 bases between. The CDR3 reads CACKDRGASNQPQHF. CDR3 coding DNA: TGTGCCTGTAAAGACCGCGGGGCCTCGAATCAGCCCCAGCATTTT.

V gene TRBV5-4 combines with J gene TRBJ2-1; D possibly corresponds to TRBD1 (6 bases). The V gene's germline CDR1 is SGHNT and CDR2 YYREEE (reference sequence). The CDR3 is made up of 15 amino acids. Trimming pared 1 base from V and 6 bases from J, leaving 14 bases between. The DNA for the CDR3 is TGTGCCAGCAGCTTGTTTCCAGGGGCGGGCAATGAGCAGTTCTTC. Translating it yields CASSLFPGAGNEQFF.

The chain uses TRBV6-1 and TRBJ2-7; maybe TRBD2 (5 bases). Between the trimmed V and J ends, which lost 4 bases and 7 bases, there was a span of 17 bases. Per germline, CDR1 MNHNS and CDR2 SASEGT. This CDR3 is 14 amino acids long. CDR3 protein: CASSVARSTTEQYF. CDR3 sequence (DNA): TGTGCCAGCAGTGTAGCGAGAAGTACTACGGAGCAGTACTTC.

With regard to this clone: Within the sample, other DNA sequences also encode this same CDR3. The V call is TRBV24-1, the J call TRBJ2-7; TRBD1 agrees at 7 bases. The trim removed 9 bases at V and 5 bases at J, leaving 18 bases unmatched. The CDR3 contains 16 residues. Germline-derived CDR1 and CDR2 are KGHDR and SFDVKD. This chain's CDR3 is CATSRRRRGRIHEQYF. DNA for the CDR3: TGTGCCACCTCCCGGAGGCGTAGGGGGCGTATCCACGAGCAGTACTTC.